These 20 T cell receptor beta chains share one sample of origin, sequenced in a study of tumor and adjacent non-tumor tissue in lung cancer. This sample's RNA came from whole unsorted tissue. The library came from three nested PCR rounds adapted from ARM-PCR protocols. One entry per CDR3 protein, called by TCRdb with MiXCR from the multiplex PCR reads. The table shows 120,000 or so distinct CDR3 sequences, with over 65% occurring only once. The sample consisted of lung tumor tissue. Receptors originate from a man aged 25-40 years with non-small cell lung cancer.

In this sample, this clonotype turned up a few times. This chain joins TRBV5-1 and TRBJ2-5; 8 bases are a match to TRBD1. Losses at the gene ends were 1 base for V and 4 bases for J; bases not matched to a gene: 3. The V gene's germline CDR1 is SGHRS and CDR2 YFSETQ. The CDR3 is 14 amino acids. Here the CDR3 reads CASSLSTGVETQYF. The CDR3, as DNA: TGCGCCAGCAGCTTGTCGACAGGGGTAGAGACCCAGTACTTC. The full variable domain, rest sourced from reference TRBV5-1 and TRBJ2-5, is KAGVTQTPRYLIKTRGQQVTLSCSPISGHRSVSWYQQTPGQGLQFLFEYFSETQRNKGNFPGRFSGRQFSNSRSEMNVSTLELGDSALYLCASSLSTGVETQYFGPGTRLLVL.

The genes are TRBV12-3 or TRBV12-4 and TRBJ1-1; no firm D call. V lost 0 bases and J 3 bases, leaving 8 bases between the germline ends. The CDR3 runs to 14 residues. The DNA for the CDR3 is TGTGCCAGCAGTTTAGCGTCAGTAGACACTGAAGCTTTCTTT. This gives the protein CASSLASVDTEAFF.

The rearrangement links TRBV20-1 to TRBJ2-1; 8 nucleotides agree with TRBD2. Unmatched junction bases numbered 9, after V lost 6 bases and J lost 8 bases. CDR1 DFQATT and CDR2 SNEGSKA come from the germline V gene (reference sequence). CDR3 size: 13 residues. In DNA form, the CDR3 reads TGCAGTGCGGGACCGGGGGGGGCCTATGAGCAGTTCTTC. It codes for CSAGPGGAYEQFF.

The chain carries TRBV20-1 and TRBJ2-1; no clear D gene. The CDR3 has 15 amino acids. CDR1 and CDR2 from the germline V gene are DFQATT and SNEGSKA (reference sequence). CDR3 coding DNA: TGCGGTGATAGAGACCATCAGGTCTCCTACAATGAGCAGTTCTTC. It encodes CGDRDHQVSYNEQFF.

This clonotype occurred many times. The chain uses TRBV12-3 or TRBV12-4 and TRBJ1-2; D remains unclear. There are 14 residues in the CDR3. V was trimmed by 3 bases and J by 1 base, leaving 9 bases between them. In nucleotides, the CDR3 is TGTGCCAGCAGTTTGGGTAACCATAACTATGGCTACACCTTC. It translates to CASSLGNHNYGYTF.

This clonotype has only a few counts. The CDR3 does not end in the conserved phenylalanine or tryptophan, so this is likely a read error. The chain is built from TRBV5-8 and TRBJ2-3; tentative D call: TRBD1 (6 bases). V shed 2 bases and J shed 2 bases, with 9 bases lying between them. The CDR3 has 14 residues. Germline values: CDR1 SGHTS, CDR2 YDEGEE. In DNA, the CDR3 is TGTGCCAGCAGCTTTGGACAGATCACAGATACGCAGTATCTT. Translating gives CASSFGQITDTQYL.

This clonotype was counted many times. The chain uses TRBV29-1 and TRBJ2-5; 13 nucleotides line up with TRBD2. This CDR3 comprises 14 residues. Germline V gives CDR1 SQVTM, CDR2 ANQGSEA. Trimming took 5 bases from V and 5 from J; bases not matched to a gene: 5. CDR3 loop: CSVTTSGRVETQYF. CDR3 DNA: TGCAGCGTTACCACTAGCGGGAGGGTTGAGACCCAGTACTTC.

Turning to this clonotype: One end of the junction is discordant with germline, which a read error may explain. The chain joins TRBV7-9 to TRBJ2-1, with TRBD2 matching over 13 bases. The CDR3 has 17 amino acids. Germline CDR1 and CDR2: SEHNR and FQNEAQ (reference sequence). The DNA for the CDR3 is TGTGCCGGCAGCTCCCGACTAGCGGGAGGATCCTACAATGAGCAGCTCTTC. Protein sequence: CAGSSRLAGGSYNEQLF.

Of note for this clonotype: A much larger clone differs by one base, so this may be a read error. The chain has TRBV12-3 or TRBV12-4 and TRBJ2-1, with 9 nucleotides matching TRBD1. The CDR3 length is 14 residues. The V gene end was trimmed by 7 bases and the J gene end by 5 bases; junction bases not matched to a gene: 6. The CDR3 DNA is TGTGCCAGCAATATCCGGGACAGGGACAATGAGCAGTTCTTC. It specifies CASNIRDRDNEQFF.

Regarding this clonotype: Mismatch with germline at one junction end may stem from a read error. The chain uses TRBV24-1 and TRBJ1-5; no reliable D call. This CDR3 is 18 amino acids long. Germline V gives CDR1 KGHDR, CDR2 SFDVKD. The CDR3 here is CAASGTPPGLLWNQPQHF. DNA of the CDR3: TGTGCCGCCAGTGGTACCCCGCCAGGATTGTTGTGGAATCAGCCCCAGCATTTT.

V and J are TRBV5-6 and TRBJ1-1; D ambiguous. The V end was cut by 4 bases, the J end by 5 bases, with 9 bases between. This CDR3 has 12 residues. The germline V gene encodes CDR1 SGHDT and CDR2 YYEEEE. The DNA for the CDR3 is TGTGCCAGCAGCCTTAAGAGGACTGAAGCTTTCTTT. It yields the protein CASSLKRTEAFF. Filled out from reference TRBV5-6 and TRBJ1-1, the complete variable domain reads DAGVTQSPTHLIKTRGQQVTLRCSPKSGHDTVSWYQQALGQGPQFIFQYYEEEERQRGNFPDRFSGHQFPNYSSELNVNALLLGDSALYLCASSLKRTEAFFGQGTRLTVV.

Concerning this clonotype: The junction does not match germline at one end; this may be a read error. The chain recombines TRBV6-1 with TRBJ2-3; 7 bases agree with TRBD2. CDR3 length equals 16 residues. CDR1 and CDR2 (germline): MNHNS, SASEGT. CDR3 bases: TGTGCCAGTAGTGAAGAGGACGGGAGGACCACAGATACGCAGTATTTT. As protein: CASSEEDGRTTDTQYF.

Notes on this clonotype: A clone one base away is much larger, so this may be a read error. Because it lacks the conserved phenylalanine or tryptophan at the end, this CDR3 is likely a read error. CDR3 region: CASSLVGLGDPQHL. The CDR3 DNA follows: TGTGCCAGCAGCTTAGTAGGGCTTGGGGATCCCCAGCATCTT. The chain combines TRBV11-2 with TRBJ1-5; no clear D gene. V lost 1 base, J lost 10 bases, and 14 bases lay in between. The CDR3 has 14 amino acids. The germline V gene has CDR1 SGHAT and CDR2 FQNNGV.

The chain has TRBV20-1 and TRBJ1-2; 9 positions agree with TRBD1. The CDR3 runs 16 residues. Germline V lookup: CDR1 DFQATT, CDR2 SNEGSKA (reference sequence). Unmatched junction bases numbered 8, after V lost 3 bases and J lost 0 bases. CDR3 nucleotides: TGCAGTGCTAGGGATCTCGGGACAGGGACTAACTATGGCTACACCTTC. As protein: CSARDLGTGTNYGYTF.

Note on this clonotype: The conserved phenylalanine or tryptophan normally closing the CDR3 is absent here, so this likely arose from a read error. This rearrangement joins TRBV6-6 to TRBJ2-5; TRBD2 matches at 7 bases. Germline CDR1 reads MNHNY; CDR2 reads SVGAGI (reference sequence). The CDR3 contains 14 residues. CDR3 sequence (DNA): TGTGCTAGCAGTGAGTCAGGGAGGGTCGAGACCCAGTACCTC. Translating it yields CASSESGRVETQYL.

As concerns this clonotype: Since a much larger clone is just one base distant, this may be a read error. The rearrangement joins TRBV10-2 to TRBJ2-3; D is unresolved. The CDR3 length is 12 residues. The germline gives CDR1 WSHSY, CDR2 SAAADI. The CDR3 loop reads CASSESSDTQCF. In nucleotides, the CDR3 is TGCGCCAGCAGTGAGTCATCGGATACGCAGTGTTTT.

The chain employs TRBV20-1 and TRBJ2-2; possible D gene TRBD2, 5 bases. The CDR3 sequence is 14 residues long. CDR1 is DFQATT, CDR2 SNEGSKA, per germline (reference sequence). The V end lost 3 bases, the J end lost 7 bases, and 15 bases lay between the germline ends. The CDR3 sequence is CSASTAGGFGELFF. CDR3 bases: TGCAGTGCTAGTACGGCGGGCGGCTTCGGGGAGCTGTTTTTT.

On this clonotype: A read error is possible here, since a much larger clone lies one base away. This chain uses TRBV12-3 or TRBV12-4 with TRBJ2-7; 8 nucleotides match TRBD1. The CDR3 is 14 amino acids. CDR3 residues: CANSFGSGGREQYF. In DNA form, the CDR3 reads TGTGCCAACAGTTTCGGGTCAGGGGGCCGCGAGCAGTACTTC.

A remark on this clonotype: A much larger clone differs from this one at a single base, so this may be a read error. The chain uses TRBV7-8 and TRBJ1-1; 8 nucleotides agree with TRBD1. CDR1 is SGHVS, CDR2 FQNEAQ, per germline. CDR3 size: 16 residues. The CDR3 bases are TGTACCAGCAGTCAACAGGGGGGTCCCATGAACACTGAAGCTTTCTTT. Translating gives CTSSQQGGPMNTEAFF.

This clonotype showed up many times. The rearrangement joins TRBV20-1 to TRBJ2-3, with TRBD2 identical over 8 bases. Losses at the gene ends were 5 bases for V and 1 base for J; bases not matched to a gene: 17. This CDR3 comprises 18 residues. Per the germline V gene, CDR1 is DFQATT and CDR2 is SNEGSKA (reference sequence). CDR3 residues: CSASGTLGGAGRTDTQYF. DNA of the CDR3: TGCAGTGCTTCGGGAACTCTCGGGGGGGCCGGTCGCACAGATACGCAGTATTTT.